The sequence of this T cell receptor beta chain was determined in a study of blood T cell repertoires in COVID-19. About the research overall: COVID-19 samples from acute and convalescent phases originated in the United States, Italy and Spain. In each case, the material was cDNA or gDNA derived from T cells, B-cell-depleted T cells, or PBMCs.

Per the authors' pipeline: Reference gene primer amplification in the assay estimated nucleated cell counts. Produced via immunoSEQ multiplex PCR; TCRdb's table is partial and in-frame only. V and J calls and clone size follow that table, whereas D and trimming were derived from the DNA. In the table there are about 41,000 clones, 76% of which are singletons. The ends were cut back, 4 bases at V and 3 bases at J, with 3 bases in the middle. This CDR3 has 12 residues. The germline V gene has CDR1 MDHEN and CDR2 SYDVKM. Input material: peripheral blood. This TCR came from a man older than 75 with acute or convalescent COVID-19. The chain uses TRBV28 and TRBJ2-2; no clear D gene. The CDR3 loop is CASSSYTGELFF. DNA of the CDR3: TGTGCCAGCAGTTCGTACACCGGGGAGCTGTTTTTT.